The 14 T cell receptor beta chains below come from one sample, sequenced in a study of blood T cell repertoires in COVID-19 (dated by TCRdb to 2018 to 2020). The library was produced with the immunoSEQ multiplex PCR assay. TCRdb's version of the immuneACCESS table is confined to in-frame rearrangements and falls short of the full clone set. An unresolved V gene accounts for under half of the shortfall where checked; the remainder is of unknown origin. This sample comprises 250,000 or so clones, almost 90% of them detected only once. The ten largest clonotypes hold 2% to 2.5% of the sample. The sequenced sample consisted of peripheral blood. The receptors were sampled from a woman aged 55 to 70 with COVID-19, enrolled during active disease.

This clone was observed a single time. The chain employs TRBV19 and TRBJ1-2; D is uncertain. This CDR3 has 11 residues. Trimming pared 5 bases from V and 4 bases from J, leaving 5 bases between. Germline lookup yields CDR1 LNHDA and CDR2 SQIVND (reference sequence). CDR3 DNA: TGTGCCAGTAGTGAGAGCTATGGCTACACCTTC. It encodes CASSESYGYTF.

This clone was picked up one time. The chain recombines TRBV6-5 with TRBJ2-5; 12 bases agree with TRBD2. This CDR3 region has 15 residues. CDR1 MNHEY and CDR2 SVGAGI come from the germline V gene. J lost 5 bases, V lost 6 bases, and 7 bases had no gene match. CDR3 in amino acids: CASRPSGGASETQYF. CDR3 coding DNA: TGTGCCAGCAGGCCTAGCGGGGGGGCCTCGGAGACCCAGTACTTC.

CDR3 nucleotide sequence: TGCGCCAGCAGCTTGGGGGACAGTAGATTTTCACCCCTCCACTTT. This codes for CASSLGDSRFSPLHF. This rearrangement joins TRBV5-1 to TRBJ1-6; TRBD1 aligns across 7 bases. J lost 9 bases, V lost 0 bases, and 6 bases had no gene match. Germline CDR1 and CDR2: SGHRS and YFSETQ. The CDR3 loop spans 15 amino acids. Based on the CDR3 plus reference TRBV5-1 and TRBJ1-6, the full variable domain is KAGVTQTPRYLIKTRGQQVTLSCSPISGHRSVSWYQQTPGQGLQFLFEYFSETQRNKGNFPGRFSGRQFSNSRSEMNVSTLELGDSALYLCASSLGDSRFSPLHFGNGTRLTVT.

V usage is TRBV10-3 and J usage is TRBJ2-7; 8 nucleotides match TRBD1. V trimming: 9 bases; J trimming: 3 bases; junction bases outside the gene matches: 10. The CDR3 has 14 residues. Germline loops: CDR1 ENHRY, CDR2 SYGVKD. The CDR3 protein is CAIGAGTGGYEQYF. For the CDR3, the DNA is TGTGCCATAGGCGCCGGGACAGGAGGCTACGAGCAGTACTTC.

The rearrangement uses TRBV6-6 and TRBJ2-1; 9 bases are a match to TRBD2. This CDR3 spans 16 amino acids. V was pared by 6 bases and J by 4 bases, with 10 bases of the junction left unmatched. Germline lookup yields CDR1 MNHNY and CDR2 SVGAGI (reference sequence). The CDR3 reads CASRRPGAGGYNEQFF. CDR3 bases: TGTGCCAGCAGACGCCCCGGTGCGGGGGGGTACAATGAGCAGTTCTTC.

The chain uses TRBV18 and TRBJ1-5; 7 positions agree with TRBD1. J lost 7 bases, V lost 4 bases, and 7 bases had no gene match. CDR3 length: 14 residues. Germline CDR1 is KGHSH and CDR2 is LQKENI. The DNA of the CDR3 is TGTGCCAGCTCACGCCGACAGGGTGACCAGCCCCAGCATTTT. It is translated as CASSRRQGDQPQHF. The full variable domain, rest sourced from reference TRBV18 and TRBJ1-5, is NAGVMQNPRHLVRRRGQEARLRCSPMKGHSHVYWYRQLPEEGLKFMVYLQKENIIDESGMPKERFSAEFPKEGPSILRIQQVVRGDSAAYFCASSRRQGDQPQHFGDGTRLSIL.

The V call is TRBV19, the J call TRBJ2-7; 8 nucleotides agree with TRBD1. J was trimmed by 1 base and V by 3 bases; bases with no gene match: 8. Germline V gives CDR1 LNHDA, CDR2 SQIVND (reference sequence). The CDR3 is 16 residues long. The CDR3 loop is CASSMGRDRPSYEQYF. DNA for the CDR3: TGTGCCAGTAGTATGGGCCGGGACAGGCCGTCCTACGAGCAGTACTTC.

V and J are TRBV7-2 and TRBJ1-1, with a possible D match to TRBD1 (6 bases). The ends were cut back, 5 bases at V and 1 base at J, with 8 bases in the middle. The CDR3 is 13 amino acids. The germline V gene encodes CDR1 SGHTA and CDR2 FQGNSA. CDR3 sequence (DNA): TGTGCCAGCAGCGGACAGCAGAACACTGAAGCTTTCTTT. It encodes CASSGQQNTEAFF.

The chain couples TRBV2 to TRBJ1-5, with D possibly TRBD1 on 6 matching bases. Germline V gene sequence: CDR1 SNHLY, CDR2 FYNNEI. CDR3 length equals 14 residues. V dropped 4 bases and J dropped 4 bases, with 11 bases sitting between them. The CDR3 loop is CASSVRDTNQPQHF. As DNA, the CDR3 is TGTGCCAGCAGTGTAAGGGACACGAATCAGCCCCAGCATTTT. Looking up the rest from reference TRBV2 and TRBJ1-5 gives the full variable domain: EPEVTQTPSHQVTQMGQEVILRCVPISNHLYFYWYRQILGQKVEFLVSFYNNEISEKSEIFDDQFSVERPDGSNFTLKIRSTKLEDSAMYFCASSVRDTNQPQHFGDGTRLSIL.

The chain carries TRBV11-1 and TRBJ2-3; the match to TRBD2 covers 7 bases. Germline V lookup: CDR1 SGHAT, CDR2 FQDESV (reference sequence). V shed 1 base, J shed 6 bases, and the junction held 7 bases outside the gene matches. This CDR3 is 15 amino acids long. CDR3 loop: CASSLVLSGTDTQYF. The CDR3 DNA follows: TGTGCCAGCAGCTTAGTTCTAAGCGGGACCGATACGCAGTATTTT.

The chain is built from TRBV10-3 and TRBJ1-1; 11 bases line up with TRBD1. V was clipped by 5 bases and J by 10 bases; unmatched bases: 9. This CDR3 contains 14 residues. Germline CDR1 and CDR2: ENHRY and SYGVKD. The CDR3 loop reads CAISSDRGLDGAFF. CDR3 DNA: TGTGCCATCAGTTCGGACAGGGGGCTTGACGGAGCTTTCTTT.

The chain carries TRBV29-1 and TRBJ1-1, with 7 bases lining up with TRBD1. Germline CDR1 SQVTM, CDR2 ANQGSEA. J was trimmed by 5 bases and V by 6 bases; bases with no gene match: 15. CDR3 length equals 15 residues. This CDR3 is CSVGVTGAPGTEAFF. For the CDR3, the DNA is TGCAGCGTCGGGGTTACAGGGGCCCCGGGGACTGAAGCTTTCTTT. Full variable domain (remainder filled in from reference TRBV29-1 and TRBJ1-1): SAVISQKPSRDICQRGTSLTIQCQVDSQVTMMFWYRQQPGQSLTLIATANQGSEATYESGFVIDKFPISRPNLTFSTLTVSNMSPEDSSIYLCSVGVTGAPGTEAFFGQGTRLTVV.

The chain employs TRBV5-4 and TRBJ1-2; no reliable D call. CDR3 length equals 15 residues. Germline CDR1 is SGHNT and CDR2 is YYREEE (reference sequence). V lost 1 base, J lost 4 bases, and 14 bases lay in between. This chain's CDR3 is CASSLWSIGGYGYTF. Written as DNA, the CDR3 is TGTGCCAGCAGCTTGTGGTCGATCGGAGGCTATGGCTACACCTTC.

The V and J genes are TRBV5-1 and TRBJ2-3, with 7 positions matching TRBD1. This CDR3 region has 16 residues. The ends lost 4 bases at V and 4 bases at J; junction bases unmatched: 12. Per germline, CDR1 SGHRS and CDR2 YFSETQ. The CDR3 reads CASSPGRQGGSDTQYF. CDR3 nucleotide sequence: TGCGCCAGCAGCCCGGGCCGACAGGGTGGGTCAGATACGCAGTATTTT.